This is a list of T cell receptor beta chains from one sample in a study of blood T cell repertoires in COVID-19. The table came from immunoSEQ multiplex PCR; TCRdb's copy has only in-frame clones and leaves some out. Of a few hundred thousand clones in the sample, over 65% were seen once. Sequencing was performed on peripheral blood. The source of these receptors is a human donor with acute or convalescent COVID-19. The donor label of this sample is uncertain. Both conserved end residues are part of each CDR3. The order of the fields is D gene, clone size, V gene, J gene, CDR3 protein, CDR3 DNA. A D gene is named only where the DNA matches it firmly. Clone size, where shown, is once, few, many, or a class for clones that have expanded.

TRBD1	.	TRBV30	TRBJ1-2	CAWRGGTGSFGYTF	TGTGCCTGGAGGGGAGGGACAGGGAGCTTCGGCTACACCTTC
.	.	TRBV18	TRBJ1-1	CASSGLKMNTEAFF	TGTGCCAGCTCCGGACTCAAGATGAACACTGAAGCTTTCTTT
.	.	TRBV6-5	TRBJ1-1	CASRAGWNTEAFF	TGTGCCAGCAGGGCAGGGTGGAACACTGAAGCTTTCTTT
.	.	TRBV30	TRBJ1-5	CASGSGNQPQHF	TGTGCCTCAGGGTCTGGGAATCAGCCCCAGCATTTT
TRBD1	.	TRBV11-2	TRBJ2-1	CASRDRGRTSYNEQFF	TGTGCCAGCAGGGACAGGGGGCGAACTTCCTACAATGAGCAGTTCTTC
TRBD1	.	TRBV30	TRBJ2-7	CAWRPGTGVYEQYF	TGTGCCTGGAGACCCGGGACAGGGGTGTACGAGCAGTACTTC
TRBD1	.	TRBV5-1	TRBJ2-3	CASSLGRPGTGLTDTQYF	TGCGCCAGCAGCTTGGGCCGACCCGGGACAGGGCTCACAGATACGCAGTATTTT
TRBD2	.	TRBV6-6	TRBJ2-1	CASSRLGTSGVSSYNEQFF	TGTGCCAGCAGTCGGCTGGGGACTAGCGGGGTAAGCTCCTACAATGAGCAGTTCTTC
TRBD1	.	TRBV28	TRBJ1-2	CASSYGTGGPYGYTF	TGTGCCAGCTCTTACGGGACAGGGGGCCCCTATGGCTACACCTTC
.	.	TRBV11-2	TRBJ1-4	CASSLSGRTNEKLFF	TGTGCCAGCAGCTTATCAGGGCGCACTAATGAAAAACTGTTTTTT
.	.	TRBV5-5	TRBJ1-5	CASSRSTGPDQPQHF	TGTGCCAGCAGCCGTTCAACAGGGCCCGATCAGCCCCAGCATTTT
.	.	TRBV18	TRBJ1-2	CASSPKSQGINYGYTF	TGTGCCAGCTCACCAAAATCCCAGGGGATTAACTATGGCTACACCTTC
.	.	TRBV7-9	TRBJ1-2	CASSRDVRGYTF	TGTGCCAGCAGCAGGGATGTGAGAGGCTACACCTTC
TRBD2	.	TRBV7-2	TRBJ2-5	CASSTKTSGGKTQYF	TGTGCCAGCAGCACCAAGACTAGCGGGGGGAAGACCCAGTACTTC
.	.	TRBV7-9	TRBJ2-3	CASRPLRQDTQYF	TGTGCCAGCAGACCTTTGCGGCAGGATACGCAGTATTTT
TRBD1	.	TRBV27	TRBJ2-3	CASSSDRGGDTQYF	TGTGCCAGCAGTTCGGACAGGGGAGGGGATACGCAGTATTTT
.	.	TRBV19	TRBJ2-1	CASRPGNSYNEQFF	TGTGCCAGTAGACCCGGGAACTCCTACAATGAGCAGTTCTTC
.	.	TRBV18	TRBJ1-3	CASSPSLATNSGNTIYF	TGTGCCAGCTCACCCTCGTTGGCAACGAACTCTGGAAACACCATATATTTT
.	.	TRBV4-2	TRBJ2-3	CASSQDDYTDTQYF	TGTGCCAGCAGCCAGGACGACTACACAGATACGCAGTATTTT
TRBD2	.	TRBV3-1/TRBV3-2	TRBJ2-7	CASKSAGRSNEQYF	TGTGCCAGCAAGTCAGCCGGGAGGAGTAACGAGCAGTACTTC
.	.	TRBV19	TRBJ1-5	CASSMTSYSNQPQHF	TGTGCCAGTAGTATGACATCCTATAGCAATCAGCCCCAGCATTTT
.	.	TRBV9	TRBJ2-5	CASSVPPGETQYF	TGTGCCAGCAGCGTCCCCCCGGGGGAGACCCAGTACTTC
TRBD2	.	TRBV6-6	TRBJ2-4	CASSTTGGHIQYF	TGTGCCAGCAGCACCACGGGGGGGCACATTCAGTACTTC
.	.	TRBV24-1	TRBJ2-7	CATSPSKTYEQYF	TGTGCCACCAGTCCCAGCAAGACTTACGAGCAGTACTTC
TRBD1	.	TRBV29-1	TRBJ1-1	CSVLQDRGSTEAFF	TGCAGCGTTCTTCAGGACAGGGGGAGCACTGAAGCTTTCTTT
TRBD1	few	TRBV18	TRBJ2-7	CASSLDRGYEQYF	TGTGCCAGCTCACTCGACAGGGGATACGAGCAGTACTTC
.	.	TRBV7-9	TRBJ1-2	CASRQVYGYTF	TGTGCCAGCAGGCAGGTCTATGGCTACACCTTC
.	.	TRBV7-9	TRBJ1-2	CASREQGISGYTF	TGTGCCAGCAGGGAACAGGGAATCAGCGGCTACACCTTC
.	.	TRBV5-1	TRBJ2-3	CASSLVSMGADTQYF	TGCGCCAGCAGCCTTGTTTCGATGGGGGCGGATACGCAGTATTTT